This T cell receptor (beta chain) was documented in a study of blood T cell repertoires in COVID-19. The table came from immunoSEQ multiplex PCR; TCRdb's copy has only in-frame clones and leaves some out. The table includes approximately 330,000 clones, roughly 87% detected once. From germline, CDR1 is SGHTS and CDR2 YDEGEE. CDR3 length: 15 residues. Trimming took off 2 bases at V and 2 bases at J, with 11 bases between the two ends. The genes are TRBV5-8 and TRBJ1-5; tentatively, D is TRBD1 (6 bases). This sequence was found in a man aged 30-40 years with COVID-19, enrolled during active disease. The sample consisted of peripheral blood. The CDR3 loop is CASSFQGSGNQPQHF. The CDR3 DNA follows: TGTGCCAGCAGCTTCCAGGGGAGTGGCAATCAGCCCCAGCATTTT.